The 15 T cell receptor beta chains in this list originate from one sample, sequenced in a study of blood T cell repertoires in COVID-19. Measured with immunoSEQ multiplex PCR; TCRdb has only the in-frame clones, and not every one. Here the sample spans more than 55,000 clones, around 80% being singletons. The sequenced sample was peripheral blood. The receptors shown here come from a human donor in a cohort sampled during active COVID-19.

Only one count was recorded for this clone. The rearrangement uses TRBV10-3 and TRBJ2-3; the match to TRBD2 covers 7 bases. The ends lost 3 bases at V and 5 bases at J; junction bases unmatched: 5. The germline V gene has CDR1 ENHRY and CDR2 SYGVKD. The CDR3 covers 14 residues. In nucleotides, the CDR3 is TGTGCCATCAGTGACCGGGACTACCTAGATACGCAGTATTTT. Translated: CAISDRDYLDTQYF.

The chain uses TRBV20-1 and TRBJ2-7; 7 nucleotides agree with TRBD2. The germline CDR1 and CDR2 sequences are DFQATT and SNEGSKA (reference sequence). J was trimmed by 5 bases and V by 3 bases; bases with no gene match: 4. The CDR3 spans 12 residues. The CDR3 DNA follows: TGCAGTGCTAGTCCGAGCGGGAACGAGCAGTACTTC. Protein: CSASPSGNEQYF.

The chain employs TRBV4-3 and TRBJ2-3; D may be TRBD2 (6 bases). Germline CDR1 and CDR2: LGHNA and YSLEER. The CDR3 contains 16 residues. V was cut by 4 bases and J by 4 bases, with 18 bases left in between. CDR3 residues: CASSPDGTPRADTQYF. CDR3 DNA sequence: TGCGCCAGCAGCCCGGACGGGACTCCAAGGGCAGATACGCAGTATTTT.

This chain joins TRBV25-1 and TRBJ2-7; D remains unclear. The V end lost 6 bases, the J end lost 6 bases, and 9 bases lay between the germline ends. There are 11 residues in the CDR3. The V gene's germline CDR1 is MGHDK and CDR2 SYGVNS. The CDR3 loop reads CASSAWAEQYF. CDR3 DNA: TGTGCCAGCAGCGCCTGGGCCGAGCAGTACTTC.

V and J are TRBV7-3 and TRBJ1-2; D remains unclear. The CDR3 extends over 14 amino acids. Germline-derived CDR1 and CDR2 are SGHTA and FQGTGA. Trimming left V 5 bases short and J 4 bases short, with 14 bases between. CDR3 residues: CASSPDPAGYGYTF. CDR3 in DNA: TGTGCCAGCAGCCCGGACCCGGCGGGCTATGGCTACACCTTC.

V and J are TRBV7-3 and TRBJ2-1; TRBD2 aligns across 8 bases. The CDR3 has 17 residues. Germline CDR1 is SGHTA and CDR2 is FQGTGA. Germline trimming cut 5 bases from V and 2 bases from J; bases unmatched to any gene: 11. The CDR3 DNA sequence: TGTGCCAGCAGCCCCCTCCCCTCTAGCGGGCCCTACAATGAGCAGTTCTTC. The encoded protein is CASSPLPSSGPYNEQFF.

The genes are TRBV4-3 and TRBJ1-2; D is ambiguous. Between the trimmed V and J ends, which lost 0 bases and 0 bases, there was a span of 17 bases. CDR3 size: 18 residues. The V gene's germline CDR1 is LGHNA and CDR2 YSLEER. The CDR3 region has the DNA TGCGCCAGCAGCCAAGATCTTTTGGGTGGCGGATCTAACTATGGCTACACCTTC. Its translation is CASSQDLLGGGSNYGYTF.

This chain links TRBV11-2 with TRBJ2-7; tentatively, D is TRBD1 (6 bases). V was cut by 4 bases and J by 2 bases, with 12 bases left in between. CDR3 length: 14 amino acids. From germline, CDR1 is SGHAT and CDR2 FQNNGV. CDR3 sequence (DNA): TGTGCCAGCAGCTCCCAGGGGATCCCCTACGAGCAGTACTTC. Protein product: CASSSQGIPYEQYF.

V gene TRBV23-1 combines with J gene TRBJ1-1; a possible D gene is TRBD1 (6 bases). TRBV23-1 counts as an open reading frame of uncertain function. The ends were cut back, 3 bases at V and 0 bases at J, with 11 bases in the middle. The CDR3 is 15 residues long. The CDR3 DNA sequence: TGCGCCAGCAGTCACTCGACAGGCGTGAACACTGAAGCTTTCTTT. Its translation is CASSHSTGVNTEAFF.

The chain links TRBV2 to TRBJ1-6; 9 nucleotides line up with TRBD1. V lost 3 bases to trimming and J lost 4 bases; unmatched junction nucleotides: 1. This CDR3 is 15 amino acids long. Germline-derived CDR1 and CDR2 are SNHLY and FYNNEI. The CDR3 region is CASSEGTGYNSPLHF. The CDR3, as DNA: TGTGCCAGCAGTGAGGGGACAGGGTATAATTCACCCCTCCACTTT. Supplemented by reference TRBV2 and TRBJ1-6, the full variable domain reads EPEVTQTPSHQVTQMGQEVILRCVPISNHLYFYWYRQILGQKVEFLVSFYNNEISEKSEIFDDQFSVERPDGSNFTLKIRSTKLEDSAMYFCASSEGTGYNSPLHFGNGTRLTVT.

This clone was recorded only once. The chain carries TRBV3-1 (or the pseudogene TRBV3-2) and TRBJ2-7, with D perhaps TRBD2 (5 bases). CDR3 length equals 14 residues. The ends were cut back, 4 bases at V and 6 bases at J, with 16 bases in the middle. Germline CDR1 is LGHDT and CDR2 is YNNKEL (reference sequence). The CDR3 DNA follows: TGTGCCAGCAGCCGAAGGGCTAGCCCGGGCGAGCAGTACTTC. Its translation: CASSRRASPGEQYF.

V usage is TRBV7-2 and J usage is TRBJ2-3; possible D gene TRBD2, 6 bases. The CDR3 is 15 residues long. Germline assignment: CDR1 SGHTA and CDR2 FQGNSA. With 2 bases removed from V and 3 bases from J, the gap between germline ends came to 12 bases. CDR3 DNA: TGTGCCAGCAGCTTAACGGGACTCGAGACAGATACGCAGTATTTT. Translated, it gives CASSLTGLETDTQYF.

The chain has TRBV2 and TRBJ1-5; 7 bases fit TRBD1. The V gene's germline CDR1 is SNHLY and CDR2 FYNNEI. Trimming at V came to 10 bases and at J to 4 bases, leaving 7 bases not matched to a gene. This CDR3 is 13 amino acids long. The CDR3 sequence is CATSGQANQPQHF. DNA of the CDR3: TGTGCCACCTCCGGACAGGCAAATCAGCCCCAGCATTTT. Looking up the rest from reference TRBV2 and TRBJ1-5 gives the full variable domain: EPEVTQTPSHQVTQMGQEVILRCVPISNHLYFYWYRQILGQKVEFLVSFYNNEISEKSEIFDDQFSVERPDGSNFTLKIRSTKLEDSAMYFCATSGQANQPQHFGDGTRLSIL.

The rearrangement joins TRBV7-2 to TRBJ1-6, with TRBD1 matching 7 bases. This CDR3 spans 15 amino acids. Germline V gene data show CDR1 as SGHTA and CDR2 as FQGNSA. V lost 4 bases to trimming and J lost 7 bases; unmatched junction nucleotides: 7. DNA of the CDR3: TGTGCCAGCAGCTCTAGACAGGGTTGGAATTCACCCCTCCACTTT. It codes for CASSSRQGWNSPLHF.

The rearrangement joins TRBV5-1 to TRBJ2-5; 11 bases match TRBD2. The CDR3 spans 15 residues. V was pared by 0 bases and J by 5 bases, with 3 bases of the junction left unmatched. Per the germline V gene, CDR1 is SGHRS and CDR2 is YFSETQ. The DNA of the CDR3 is TGCGCCAGCAGCTTGGCTAGCGGGAGGTCGGAGACCCAGTACTTC. This translates into CASSLASGRSETQYF. The full variable domain, in which reference TRBV5-1 and TRBJ2-5 provide the parts outside the CDR3, is KAGVTQTPRYLIKTRGQQVTLSCSPISGHRSVSWYQQTPGQGLQFLFEYFSETQRNKGNFPGRFSGRQFSNSRSEMNVSTLELGDSALYLCASSLASGRSETQYFGPGTRLLVL.